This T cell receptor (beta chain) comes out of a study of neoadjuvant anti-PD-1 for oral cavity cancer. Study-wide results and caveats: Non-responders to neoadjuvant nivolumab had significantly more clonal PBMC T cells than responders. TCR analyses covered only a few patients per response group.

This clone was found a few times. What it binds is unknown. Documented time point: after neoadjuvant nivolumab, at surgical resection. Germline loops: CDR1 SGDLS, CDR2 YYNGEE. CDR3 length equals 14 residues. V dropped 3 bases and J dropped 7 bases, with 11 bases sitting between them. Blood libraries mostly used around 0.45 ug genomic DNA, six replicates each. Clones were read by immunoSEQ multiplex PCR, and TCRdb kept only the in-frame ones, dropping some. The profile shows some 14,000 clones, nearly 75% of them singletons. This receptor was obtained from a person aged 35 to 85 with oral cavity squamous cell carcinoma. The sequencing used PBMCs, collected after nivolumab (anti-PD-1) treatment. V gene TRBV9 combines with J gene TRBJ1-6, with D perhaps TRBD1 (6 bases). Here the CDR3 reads CASSADSRNSPLHF. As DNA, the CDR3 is TGTGCCAGCAGCGCGGACAGCCGGAATTCACCCCTCCACTTT.